The rows below give T cell receptor beta chains drawn from one sample of a study of cytomegalovirus exposure and HLA in healthy donors. TCRdb's copy holds only in-frame clones and misses some; the assay was immunoSEQ multiplex PCR. Counted here are tens of thousands of clones, roughly 78% occurring once; the ten biggest clones make up approximately 4%. The sequenced sample consisted of PBMCs. These receptors all stem from a male donor in good health and CMV-seropositive. Each CDR3 is given with its conserved first and last residue. D genes are given only for firm matches. The size of a clone is reported for some rows only, either as once, few or many, or as a class for expanded clones.

TRBV29-1,NA,TRBJ2-7,NA,CSVEEPTSSYEQYF,TGCAGCGTTGAAGAACCCACTAGTTCCTACGAGCAGTACTTC
TRBV14,NA,TRBJ1-2,NA,CASSQGSGPNYGYTF,TGTGCCAGCAGCCAAGGCAGCGGACCTAACTATGGCTACACCTTC
TRBV18,TRBD1,TRBJ2-1,NA,CASSPQTGDGEQFF,TGTGCCAGCTCACCACAAACAGGGGACGGTGAGCAGTTCTTC
TRBV27,TRBD1,TRBJ1-1,NA,CASSEGQSMNTEAFF,TGTGCCAGCAGCGAGGGACAGAGCATGAACACTGAAGCTTTCTTT
TRBV2,NA,TRBJ1-2,NA,CASSERGNYGYTF,TGTGCCAGCAGTGAAAGGGGAAACTATGGCTACACCTTC
TRBV6-5,TRBD2,TRBJ2-7,few,CASSSPLLAGRYEQYF,TGTGCCAGCAGTTCACCCTTACTAGCGGGAAGGTACGAGCAGTACTTC
TRBV30,NA,TRBJ1-1,NA,CAWSVGGRDTEAFF,TGTGCCTGGAGTGTGGGGGGAAGGGACACTGAAGCTTTCTTT
TRBV19,NA,TRBJ1-1,once,CASSFGAVNTEAFF,TGTGCCAGTTCCTTTGGGGCAGTGAACACTGAAGCTTTCTTT
TRBV4-2,NA,TRBJ1-2,NA,CASSQEVTGQYGYTF,TGTGCCAGCAGCCAAGAGGTTACAGGGCAATACGGCTACACCTTC
TRBV7-2,NA,TRBJ1-2,NA,CASTLGGEAGYTF,TGTGCCAGCACCCTCGGAGGGGAAGCTGGCTACACCTTC
TRBV28,TRBD1,TRBJ1-2,NA,CASNKQGAGGYTF,TGTGCCAGCAATAAACAGGGGGCTGGTGGCTACACCTTC
TRBV27,NA,TRBJ1-4,NA,CASSGTPTNEKLFF,TGTGCCAGCAGTGGGACACCAACTAATGAAAAACTGTTTTTT
TRBV28,TRBD1,TRBJ1-4,NA,CASSLSGTGGEKLFF,TGTGCCAGCAGTTTATCCGGGACAGGGGGTGAAAAACTGTTTTTT
TRBV5-1,NA,TRBJ2-7,few,CASSPSPQGLNEQYF,TGCGCCAGCAGCCCTTCCCCACAGGGTCTCAACGAGCAGTACTTC
TRBV29-1,NA,TRBJ2-3,few,CSVALLTGSTDTQYF,TGCAGCGTTGCTCTCCTTACGGGGAGCACAGATACGCAGTATTTT
TRBV7-9,TRBD2,TRBJ2-1,NA,CASSLTQGNPAGDEQFF,TGTGCCAGCAGCTTAACGCAGGGCAATCCAGCGGGAGACGAGCAGTTCTTC